This entry lists 7 T cell receptor beta chains sequenced from one sample in a study of vaccination effects on CD4 cells after COVID-19. Their antigens remain unidentified. The data were produced by immunoSEQ multiplex PCR, yet TCRdb's version contains in-frame clones alone and is incomplete. Of roughly 42,000 clones listed, roughly two thirds are singletons. Antigen-specific CD4+ T cells expanded by the ViraFEST assay with viral peptide pools were then sequenced. Investigators separated out CD4+ T cells once around nine days of culture had passed. In the vaccine recipients, nucleocapsid antibodies were negative and there was no prior SARS-CoV-2 infection. Sequenced here: CD4+ T cells from PBMCs cultured with HCoV-OC43 spike peptides, sampled before COVID-19 vaccination. The sample's subset: HCoV-OC43 spike overlapping peptide pool stimulation. Receptor source: a human donor who received a COVID-19 vaccine.

J is TRBJ1-4 and V is TRBV30; D might be TRBD1 (5 bases). Germline V lookup: CDR1 GTSNPN, CDR2 SVGIG (reference sequence). This CDR3 is built from 14 residues. V gave up 3 bases and J gave up 0 bases, with 8 bases separating them. CDR3 in DNA: TGTGCCTGGAGAAGGGGTGCAACTAATGAAAAACTGTTTTTT. Amino acid sequence: CAWRRGATNEKLFF.

This rearrangement joins TRBV29-1 to TRBJ2-5, with a tentative D call TRBD1 (5 bases). Deletions cut 3 bases from V and 5 bases from J, with 10 bases between. This CDR3 is 12 amino acids long. Germline V gene sequence: CDR1 SQVTM, CDR2 ANQGSEA. CDR3 sequence reads: CSVDPGYETQYF. The CDR3 DNA follows: TGCAGCGTTGACCCAGGGTACGAGACCCAGTACTTC. The complete variable domain, with remaining parts taken from reference TRBV29-1 and TRBJ2-5, reads SAVISQKPSRDICQRGTSLTIQCQVDSQVTMMFWYRQQPGQSLTLIATANQGSEATYESGFVIDKFPISRPNLTFSTLTVSNMSPEDSSIYLCSVDPGYETQYFGPGTRLLVL.

The chain combines TRBV21-1 with TRBJ2-5; the D call in the table, TRBD2, was not verified against the DNA. TRBV21-1 corresponds to a pseudogene. CDR3 length: 17 amino acids. The CDR3 DNA sequence: TGTGCCAGCAGCAAAGCGCGTTACCCGGGGGTAGAAGAGACCCAGTACTTC. Translated: CASSKARYPGVEETQYF.

This clone appeared once. The J gene is TRBJ1-1, the V gene TRBV10-3, with 7 bases identical to TRBD1. V was clipped by 2 bases and J by 1 base; unmatched bases: 4. The CDR3 totals 15 residues. CDR1 and CDR2 from the germline V gene are ENHRY and SYGVKD. The CDR3 sequence: CAISENRGGNTEAFF. CDR3 sequence (DNA): TGTGCCATCAGTGAGAACAGGGGAGGGAACACTGAAGCTTTCTTT.

V usage is TRBV19 and J usage is TRBJ2-7, with D unresolved. Per the germline V gene, CDR1 is LNHDA and CDR2 is SQIVND (reference sequence). CDR3 size: 13 residues. The V end was cut by 8 bases, the J end by 0 bases, with 11 bases between. CDR3 sequence (DNA): TGTGCCAGTGTGGGCCTCAACTCCTACGAGCAGTACTTC. Amino acid sequence: CASVGLNSYEQYF. Using reference TRBV19 and TRBJ2-7 for the parts outside the CDR3, the full variable domain is DGGITQSPKYLFRKEGQNVTLSCEQNLNHDAMYWYRQDPGQGLRLIYYSQIVNDFQKGDIAEGYSVSREKKESFPLTVTSAQKNPTAFYLCASVGLNSYEQYFGPGTRLTVT.

This clone was found a few times. This chain uses TRBV5-4 with TRBJ2-1; 7 bases fit TRBD2. The CDR3 is 19 amino acids. Germline assignment: CDR1 SGHNT and CDR2 YYREEE (reference sequence). Trimming cost V 0 bases and J 0 bases; bases outside gene matches: 12. The CDR3 region is CASSLALADPARSYNEQFF. Written as DNA, the CDR3 is TGTGCCAGCAGCTTGGCGCTAGCGGACCCAGCCCGCTCCTACAATGAGCAGTTCTTC. The entire variable domain, with the rest obtained from reference TRBV5-4 and TRBJ2-1, is as follows: ETGVTQSPTHLIKTRGQQVTLRCSSQSGHNTVSWYQQALGQGPQFIFQYYREEENGRGNFPPRFSGLQFPNYSSELNVNALELDDSALYLCASSLALADPARSYNEQFFGPGTRLTVL.

The chain uses TRBV10-3 and TRBJ1-2, with TRBD1 identical over 9 bases. V was clipped by 3 bases and J by 1 base; unmatched bases: 6. Germline V gene lookup returns CDR1 ENHRY and CDR2 SYGVKD. This CDR3 spans 16 amino acids. The DNA of the CDR3 is TGTGCCATCAGTGACGGGACAGGGTTAAGTAACTATGGCTACACCTTC. Translation: CAISDGTGLSNYGYTF.